This record looks at one T cell receptor beta chain sequence and its context. Its target is not known. A second roughly 6 to 11 cycle PCR used barcoded and J-beta primers. Template switching added a 12-random-nucleotide identifier to every cDNA molecule. TCRdb redid the calling of the 5' RACE reads with MiXCR, one entry per CDR3 protein. The sample records 580,000 or so distinct CDR3 sequences, more than 45% being singletons. The CDR3 loop spans 15 amino acids. Trimming left V 4 bases short and J 3 bases short, with 17 bases between. CDR1 and CDR2 (germline): SGHRS, YFSETQ. Every participating donor contributed roughly 9.6 milliliters of peripheral blood through a draw. Whenever a sample was processed, at least 7 million PBMCs were isolated. This record comes from a study of blood T cells in healthy people across ages. Findings and limits, study-wide: Among T cells, TCR beta diversity per million cells dropped roughly linearly as age rose.

V gene TRBV5-1 combines with J gene TRBJ2-7; D possibly uses TRBD1 or TRBD2 (5 bases each). The sample taken for sequencing was blood. The sequence was collected from a man of 80 years or more in good health. CDR3 protein: CASSPQSEGYYEQYF. CDR3 sequence (DNA): TGCGCCAGCAGCCCCCAATCAGAGGGGTACTACGAGCAGTACTTC.